This T cell receptor beta chain comes out of a study of identical twins. The CDR3 sequence is 16 residues long. The germline CDR1 and CDR2 sequences are SGHTA and FQGNSA. V shed 5 bases and J 1 base; nucleotides not matched to a gene: 5. To note about this clonotype: Its antigen is not known.

One entry per CDR3 protein results from TCRdb running MiXCR on the 5' RACE reads. In the table there are 460,000 or so distinct CDR3 sequences, approximately 14% of which are singletons. The study's findings and limits: Memory repertoires showed no such pattern, whereas abundant cord blood beta clonotypes carried fewer insertions.

The same sample was also studied in work on yellow fever vaccine responses in identical twins.

The chain couples TRBV7-2 to TRBJ2-3, with 11 bases lining up with TRBD2. The sample comprised CD4+ T cells sorted from blood. The clonotype originates from a woman aged 18-35 years in good health. CDR3 sequence: CASSLKTSGGTDTQYF. The CDR3 nucleotides are TGTGCCAGCAGCCTAAAGACTAGCGGGGGCACAGATACGCAGTATTTT.